This is a list of T cell receptor beta chains from one sample in a study of cytomegalovirus exposure and HLA in healthy donors. Sequencing was performed with immunoSEQ multiplex PCR; in TCRdb, only in-frame clones are kept and a portion is missing. The data show around 150,000 clones, more than 60% seen once. The sequencing input was PBMCs. These receptors were obtained from a man younger than 45 in good health and CMV-seropositive. The CDR3 runs from the conserved cysteine through the conserved F or W. A D gene is named only where the DNA matches it firmly. Expanded clones are given a class, and other clones once, few, many or no size at all.

V	size	D	J	length	DNA	CDR3
TRBV19	-	-	TRBJ2-3	13	TGTGCCAGTAGGACGGGGACACTAGATACGCAGTATTTT	CASRTGTLDTQYF
TRBV11-3	few	-	TRBJ1-1	13	TGTGCCAGCAGCCCTTTCCGGGACACTGAAGCTTTCTTT	CASSPFRDTEAFF
TRBV2	-	-	TRBJ2-7	13	TGTGCCAGCAGTGTAGAAGCCCCCTACGAGCAGTACTTC	CASSVEAPYEQYF
TRBV28	-	-	TRBJ1-3	16	TGTGCCAGCAGTCGTTATTCGGAGGGCGCAGGAAACACCATATATTTT	CASSRYSEGAGNTIYF
TRBV13	-	TRBD2	TRBJ2-1	17	TGTGCCAGCAGCTTAGAGAGCGGGACCAAGTCCTACAATGAGCAGTTCTTC	CASSLESGTKSYNEQFF
TRBV9	few	-	TRBJ1-1	15	TGTGCCAGCAGCGTAGCTCCGAGGGAGGCGGGTGAAGCTTTCTTT	CASSVAPREAGEAFF
TRBV5-6	-	-	TRBJ1-5	14	TGTGCCAGCAGCTTGTGGGGGCTAAGTCAGCCCCAGCATTTT	CASSLWGLSQPQHF
TRBV30	-	-	TRBJ1-3	14	TGTGCCTGCGATAAAGGGGTCTCTGGAAACACCATATATTTT	CACDKGVSGNTIYF
TRBV28	-	-	TRBJ1-2	14	TGTGCCAGCAGTACACAAACAGGGACGGGAGGCTACACCTTC	CASSTQTGTGGYTF
TRBV21-1	few	-	TRBJ1-1	14	TGTGCCAGCAGCAAACCCGGGACAGTAGCTGAAGCTTTCTTT	CASSKPGTVAEAFF
TRBV2	-	-	TRBJ1-2	14	TGTGCCAGCAGTGGACTCGGGGAAAGCTATGGCTACACCTTC	CASSGLGESYGYTF
TRBV11-3	few	TRBD2	TRBJ2-7	11	TGTGCCAGCAGCATCGGGAGGGAGCAGTACTTC	CASSIGREQYF
TRBV27	few	-	TRBJ2-7	15	TGTGCCAGCAGCCGAAACTACGGAAGCTCCTACGAGCAGTACTTC	CASSRNYGSSYEQYF
TRBV4-1	-	-	TRBJ1-3	17	TGCGCCAGCAGCCCGGCGGGGCAGACGGCCTCTGGAAACACCATATATTTT	CASSPAGQTASGNTIYF
TRBV4-2	-	-	TRBJ2-3	17	TGTGCCAGCAGCCAAGTTTCGGGAGTGGAATCGACAGATACGCAGTATTTT	CASSQVSGVESTDTQYF
TRBV7-9	-	TRBD1	TRBJ1-2	15	TGTGCCAGCAGCATGGGACAGGGAGCTAACTATGGCTACACCTTC	CASSMGQGANYGYTF
TRBV6-1	-	-	TRBJ1-1	13	TGTGCCAGCAGTGCCACAGGGTCCCCTGAAGCTTTCTTT	CASSATGSPEAFF
TRBV19	-	-	TRBJ2-6	16	TGTGCCTCATCCTGGGGGCAAGGCCCTGGGGCCAACGTCCTGACTTTC	CASSWGQGPGANVLTF
TRBV30	-	TRBD1	TRBJ1-2	15	TGTGCCTGGAGTGTACCGGGACAGGGGCACTATGGCTACACCTTC	CAWSVPGQGHYGYTF
TRBV9	few	-	TRBJ2-5	14	TGTGCCAGCAGCGTAGGACTAGTCTTGTCGCCCCAGTACTTC	CASSVGLVLSPQYF
TRBV27	-	TRBD2	TRBJ2-2	21	TGTGCCAGCGCGTCAGGACAGGGAGGGGGCGAGCGGGAGGGCCGGGCCGGGGAGCTGTTTTTT	CASASGQGGGEREGRAGELFF
TRBV21-1	-	-	TRBJ2-3	15	TGTGCCAGCGAGGTCACAGGGGAGGGCACAGATACGCAGTATTTT	CASEVTGEGTDTQYF
TRBV5-1	once	TRBD1	TRBJ1-2	17	TGCGCCAGCAGCCAACAAACACCGGGACAGGGGATAGGTGGCTACACCTTC	CASSQQTPGQGIGGYTF
TRBV5-1	-	-	TRBJ2-3	13	TGCGCCAGCAGCTCGGGTGACCCAGTTACGCAGTATTTT	CASSSGDPVTQYF
TRBV7-9	-	TRBD2	TRBJ2-7	18	TGTTCCAGCAGCTCCCCGATTATGGGAGGGAGTAACTCCTACGAGCAGTACTTC	CSSSSPIMGGSNSYEQYF
TRBV6-6	-	-	TRBJ2-7	13	TGTGCCAGCTACTCAAAAAGCAACTACGAGCAGTACTTC	CASYSKSNYEQYF
TRBV19	-	-	TRBJ1-2	16	TGTGCCAGTAGGACGACGATTTCGACTGCGAACTATGGCTACACCTTC	CASRTTISTANYGYTF
TRBV6-1	few	-	TRBJ2-7	11	TGTGCCAGCAGTGAAACCTACGAGCAGTACTTC	CASSETYEQYF
TRBV11-3	few	-	TRBJ2-3	17	TGTGCCAGCAGCGCCCGGGTGGGGAGCCCCCCCACAGATACGCAGTATTTT	CASSARVGSPPTDTQYF
TRBV27	-	-	TRBJ1-1	14	TGTGCCAGCATCCGGGTCCGGGGGGCGACTGAAGCTTTCTTT	CASIRVRGATEAFF
TRBV5-5	-	TRBD2	TRBJ2-5	14	TGTGCCAGCAGCTTAGCGGGAGCGCAAGAGACCCAGTACTTC	CASSLAGAQETQYF
TRBV6-6	-	TRBD1	TRBJ2-5	14	TGTGCCAGCAAACCGGGACAGAACCAAGAGACCCAGTACTTC	CASKPGQNQETQYF
TRBV5-1	-	-	TRBJ2-1	14	TGCGCCAGCAGCTCAGGGCTACATTGGAATGAGCAGTTCTTC	CASSSGLHWNEQFF
TRBV6-6	-	TRBD1	TRBJ2-7	15	TGTGCCAGCACTCAGACAGGGGAAGGACGCGGCGAGCAGTACTTC	CASTQTGEGRGEQYF
TRBV5-1	-	-	TRBJ2-5	13	TGCGCCAGCAGCCCAGGGTTCGGGGAGACCCAGTACTTC	CASSPGFGETQYF
TRBV4-1	-	-	TRBJ1-5	18	TGCGCCAGCAGCCAAGATGATTGGTCGGGACAACGGAATCAGCCCCAGCATTTT	CASSQDDWSGQRNQPQHF
TRBV14	-	-	TRBJ1-2	16	TGTGCCAGCAGCCAAGATCGGTGGGCCGGGGACTATGGCTACACCTTC	CASSQDRWAGDYGYTF
TRBV11-2	few	-	TRBJ2-2	17	TGTGCCAGCAGCTTAGAGGTGGCTTACGCGAACACCGGGGAGCTGTTTTTT	CASSLEVAYANTGELFF
TRBV6-1	-	-	TRBJ1-3	13	TGTGCCAGCAGTGTTCTCGCTGTAGACACCATATATTTT	CASSVLAVDTIYF
TRBV2	-	TRBD1	TRBJ2-3	15	TGTGCCAGCAGTCTACAGGGGGGAAGTGGGGATACGCAGTATTTT	CASSLQGGSGDTQYF
TRBV6-6	-	TRBD2	TRBJ2-7	16	TGTGCCAGCAGTTACCAAGCGGGAGGGCCCTCCTACGAGCAGTACTTC	CASSYQAGGPSYEQYF
TRBV10-3	-	TRBD2	TRBJ2-1	20	TGTGCCATCAGTGAGTCGACGGGTAGCGGGAGGATGGCATCCTACAATGAGCAGTTCTTC	CAISESTGSGRMASYNEQFF